Sequencing of this T cell receptor beta chain was carried out in a study of shared clonotypes between healthy human individuals. General observations from the study: Sampling involved blood alone; tissue repertoires likely differ.

CDR3 length equals 10 residues. In germline, CDR1 is SQVTM, CDR2 ANQGSEA. V dropped 7 bases and J dropped 7 bases, with 7 bases sitting between them. With respect to this clone: Its cognate antigen is unknown.

Profiling relied on immunoSEQ multiplex PCR, and the TCRdb table lists in-frame clones only, not all of them. Of some 2,000,000 clones listed, approximately 94% are singletons. This TCR was sampled from a man aged 18 to 29 in good health. The chain carries TRBV29-1 and TRBJ2-2; D gene ambiguous. Input material: naive CD4+ T cells sorted from blood. Sample subset: CD45RA+ positively selected. The CDR3 reads CSAYSGELFF. CDR3 DNA: TGCAGCGCTTATAGCGGGGAGCTGTTTTTT.